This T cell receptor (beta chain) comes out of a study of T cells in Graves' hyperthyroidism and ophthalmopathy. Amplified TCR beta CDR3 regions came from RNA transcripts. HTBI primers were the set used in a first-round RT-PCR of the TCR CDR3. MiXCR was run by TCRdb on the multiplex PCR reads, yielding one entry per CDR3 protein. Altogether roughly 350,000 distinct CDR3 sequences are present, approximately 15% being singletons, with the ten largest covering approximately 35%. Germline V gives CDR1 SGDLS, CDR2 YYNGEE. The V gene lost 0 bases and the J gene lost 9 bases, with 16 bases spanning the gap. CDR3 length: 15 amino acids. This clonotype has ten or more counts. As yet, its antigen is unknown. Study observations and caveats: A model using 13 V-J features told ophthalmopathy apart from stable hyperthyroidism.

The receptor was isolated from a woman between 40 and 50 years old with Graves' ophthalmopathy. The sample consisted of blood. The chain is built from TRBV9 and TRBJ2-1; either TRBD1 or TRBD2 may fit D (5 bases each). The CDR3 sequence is CASSVVERGRGEQFF. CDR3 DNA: TGTGCCAGCAGCGTAGTAGAGAGGGGACGAGGTGAGCAGTTCTTC. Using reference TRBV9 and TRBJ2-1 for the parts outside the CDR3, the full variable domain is DSGVTQTPKHLITATGQRVTLRCSPRSGDLSVYWYQQSLDQGLQFLIQYYNGEERAKGNILERFSAQQFPDLHSELNLSSLELGDSALYFCASSVVERGRGEQFFGPGTRLTVL.